This TCR beta chain was sequenced for a study of T cell clonality in common variable immunodeficiency. Using immunoSEQ multiplex PCR, the repertoire was profiled, and TCRdb retains in-frame clones only, with some absent. Recorded here are 15,000 to 20,000 clones, none singletons. Blood came from CVID subjects not ill and not taking immunomodulatory or immunosuppressive medication. Heparinized whole blood, about 5 to 8.5 ml, came from each donor. Regarding the study as a whole: TCRbeta clonality was increased in CVID versus healthy controls. Reportedly, TCR beta sequences from common variable immunodeficiency showed fewer deletions and N-nucleotide insertions.

This clone occurred many times. The target antigen is unknown. The sequence was collected from a human donor with common variable immunodeficiency. Sequenced material: peripheral blood mononuclear cells.

CDR3: CASSPTGGPPYEQYF. The CDR3 DNA, read in part, is TGTGCCAGCAGCCCCACAGGGGGTCCACCTTACGAG. V usage is TRBV7-2 and J usage is TRBJ2-7; 8 bases agree with TRBD1. From the germline J gene comes the end of the CDR3, since the read stops 3 residues before it. V gave up 5 bases and J gave up 4 bases; unmatched junction bases: 10. The length of the CDR3 is 15 residues. Germline-derived CDR1 and CDR2 are SGHTA and FQGNSA.